This entry is about one T cell receptor beta chain. This CDR3 contains 16 residues. Germline-derived CDR1 and CDR2 are LGHDT and YNNKEL (reference sequence). Losses at the gene ends were 2 bases for V and 0 bases for J; bases not matched to a gene: 7. Healthy Caucasians from Russia aged roughly 6 to 95 served as donors. The study isolated at least 6.5 million PBMCs from each sample. This sample was included in a study of blood T cells in healthy people across ages. The second PCR ran roughly 7 to 12 cycles with a sample-barcoded 5' primer and J-beta primers. Every single cDNA molecule received a tag from a template-switch adaptor with 12 random nucleotides. One entry per CDR3 protein results from TCRdb running MiXCR on the 5' RACE reads. The top ten hold nearly 20% of the sample, which has 650,000 to 950,000 distinct CDR3 sequences, about 42% seen once.

This chain joins TRBV3-1 and TRBJ2-7; 7 nucleotides agree with TRBD2. This TCR was recovered from a man between 60 and 75 years old in good health. Material: blood. CDR3 sequence reads: CASSQTRGGSSYEQYF. As DNA, the CDR3 is TGTGCCAGCAGCCAAACTCGAGGCGGGAGCTCCTACGAGCAGTACTTC.